This T cell receptor beta chain was identified during a study of CD4+ T cells in melanoma. Here immunoSEQ multiplex PCR was the method, and the copy in TCRdb shows in-frame clones only, minus some. The data show several thousand clones, 70% to 80% seen once. Between the trimmed V and J ends, which lost 4 bases and 6 bases, there was a span of 10 bases. The length of the CDR3 is 12 residues. CDR1 and CDR2 from the germline V gene are SGHVS and FQNEAQ. This sequence was found in a human donor with melanoma. The specimen was cells from a culture (not recorded whether cultured in vitro). The chain joins TRBV7-8 to TRBJ2-7; perhaps TRBD1 as D (6 bases). CDR3 region: CASSSRTVEQYF. CDR3 nucleotides: TGTGCCAGCAGCTCTCGGACAGTCGAGCAGTACTTC.